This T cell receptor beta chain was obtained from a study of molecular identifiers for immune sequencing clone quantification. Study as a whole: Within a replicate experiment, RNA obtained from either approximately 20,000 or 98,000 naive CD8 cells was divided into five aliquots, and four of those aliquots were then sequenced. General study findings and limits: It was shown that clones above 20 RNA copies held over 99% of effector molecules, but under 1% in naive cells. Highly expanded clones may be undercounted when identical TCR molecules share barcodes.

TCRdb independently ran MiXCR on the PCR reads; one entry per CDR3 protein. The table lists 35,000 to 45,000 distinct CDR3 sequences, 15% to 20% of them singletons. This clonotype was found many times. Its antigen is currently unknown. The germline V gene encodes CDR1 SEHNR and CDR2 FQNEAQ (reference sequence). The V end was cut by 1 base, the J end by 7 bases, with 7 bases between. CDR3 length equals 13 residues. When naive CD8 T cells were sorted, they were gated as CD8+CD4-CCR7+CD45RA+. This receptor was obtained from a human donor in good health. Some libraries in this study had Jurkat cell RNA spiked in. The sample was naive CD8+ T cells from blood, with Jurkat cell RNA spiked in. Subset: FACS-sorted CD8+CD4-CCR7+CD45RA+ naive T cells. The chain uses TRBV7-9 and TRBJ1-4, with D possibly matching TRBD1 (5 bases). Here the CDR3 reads CASSLVGVEKLFF. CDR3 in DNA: TGTGCCAGCAGCTTAGTAGGGGTTGAAAAACTGTTTTTT.